This record concerns one T cell receptor beta chain sequence. The sort gate was single viable CD3+CD4+CD8-CD45RO+ cells for memory CD4+ T cells. The sample is drawn from a study of memory CD4+ T cells and cytomegalovirus serostatus. At the level of the study: This sample comes from healthy Belgian adults, eight or nine CMV seropositive, 24 seronegative.

The CDR3 sequence is 13 residues long. With 1 base removed from V and 5 bases from J, the gap between germline ends came to 9 bases. Germline assignment: CDR1 SGHRS and CDR2 YFSETQ. Produced via immunoSEQ multiplex PCR; TCRdb's table is partial and in-frame only. The sample has around 88,000 clones; 75% to 90% are singletons. Sequencing input: memory CD4+ T cells from blood. This chain connects TRBV5-1 to TRBJ1-2; no definite D call. The TCR originated in an adult in good health and CMV-seropositive. CDR3 residues: CASSLLPEYGYTF. DNA for the CDR3: TGCGCCAGCAGCTTGTTGCCAGAATATGGCTACACCTTC.